Below, one TCR beta chain is given with its context. Its antigen is not known. This sample is drawn from a study of T cells expressing NK-cell markers. Turning to the study itself: Among the eight sequenced donors, seven tested HCMV-seropositive and one tested seronegative.

CDR3 length equals 16 residues. Germline V lookup: CDR1 LGHNA, CDR2 YNFKEQ. TCRdb re-called the 5' RACE reads; every CDR3 protein appears as one record, without DNA. This sample's clone table lists hundreds of thousands of distinct CDR3 sequences. General study results and limits: Among several donors, these clonotypes also ranked first in the CD3+CD56-NKG2C+ fraction.

This chain joins TRBV4-2 and TRBJ2-1; there is no DNA to check the TCRdb D call of TRBD2. The sequence was obtained from a man between 18 and 69 years old in good health. The sequenced sample consisted of blood T cells: a sorted CD56 or NKG2C T cell subset, CD4+ or CD8+ T cells, or bulk PBMC T cells (not recorded which). The CDR3 protein is CASSPVTSGGAHEQFF.